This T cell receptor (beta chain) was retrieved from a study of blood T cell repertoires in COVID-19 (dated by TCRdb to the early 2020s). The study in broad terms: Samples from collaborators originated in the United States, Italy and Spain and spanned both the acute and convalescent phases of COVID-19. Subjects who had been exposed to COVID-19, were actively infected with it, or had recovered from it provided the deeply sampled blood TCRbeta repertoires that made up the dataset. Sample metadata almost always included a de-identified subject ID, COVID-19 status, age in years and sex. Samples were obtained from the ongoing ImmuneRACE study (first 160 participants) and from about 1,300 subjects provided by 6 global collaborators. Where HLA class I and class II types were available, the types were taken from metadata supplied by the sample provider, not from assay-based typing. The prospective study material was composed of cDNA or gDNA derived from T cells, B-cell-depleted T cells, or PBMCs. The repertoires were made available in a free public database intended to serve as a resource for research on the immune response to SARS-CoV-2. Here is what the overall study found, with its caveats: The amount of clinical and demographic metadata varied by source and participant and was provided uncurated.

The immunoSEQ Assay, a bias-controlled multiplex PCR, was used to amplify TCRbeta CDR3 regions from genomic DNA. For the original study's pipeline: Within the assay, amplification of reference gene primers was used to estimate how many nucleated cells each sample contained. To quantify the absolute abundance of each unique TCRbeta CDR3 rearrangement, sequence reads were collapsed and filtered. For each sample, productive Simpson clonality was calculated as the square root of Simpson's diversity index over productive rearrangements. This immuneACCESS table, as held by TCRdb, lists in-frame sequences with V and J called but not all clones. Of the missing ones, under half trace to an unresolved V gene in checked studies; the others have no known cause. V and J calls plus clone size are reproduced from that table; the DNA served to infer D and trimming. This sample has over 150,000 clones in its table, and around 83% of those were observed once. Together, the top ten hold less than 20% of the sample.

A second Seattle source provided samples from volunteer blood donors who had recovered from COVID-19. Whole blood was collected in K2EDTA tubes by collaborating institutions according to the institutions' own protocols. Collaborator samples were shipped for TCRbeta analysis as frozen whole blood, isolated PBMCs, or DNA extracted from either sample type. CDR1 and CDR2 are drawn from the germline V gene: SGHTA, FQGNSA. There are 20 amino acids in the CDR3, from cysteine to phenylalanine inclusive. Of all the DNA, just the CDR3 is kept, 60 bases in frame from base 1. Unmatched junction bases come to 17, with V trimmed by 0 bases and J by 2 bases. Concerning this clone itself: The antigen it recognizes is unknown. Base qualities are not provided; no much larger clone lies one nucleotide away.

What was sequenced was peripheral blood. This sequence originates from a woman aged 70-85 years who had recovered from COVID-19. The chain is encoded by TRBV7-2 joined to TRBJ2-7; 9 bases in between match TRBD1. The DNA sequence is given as TGTGCCAGCAGCTTAGCAGCCACAGGATGGGGGACAGGGACCGCCTACGAGCAGTACTTC. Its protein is CASSLAATGWGTGTAYEQYF.